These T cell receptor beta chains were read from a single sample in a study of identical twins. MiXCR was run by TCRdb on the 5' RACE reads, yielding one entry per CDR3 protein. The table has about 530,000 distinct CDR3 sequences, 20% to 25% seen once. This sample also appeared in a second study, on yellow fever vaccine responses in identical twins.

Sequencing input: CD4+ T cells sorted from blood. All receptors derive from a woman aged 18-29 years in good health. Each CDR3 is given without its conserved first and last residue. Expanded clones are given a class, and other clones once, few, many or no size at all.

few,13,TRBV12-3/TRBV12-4,ASSFVGQGENIQY
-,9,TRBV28,ASCSGNEQF
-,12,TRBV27,ASSSRVNTGELF
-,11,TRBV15,ATSRERWTEAF
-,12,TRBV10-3,AIGRPGHYNEQF
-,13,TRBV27,ASSSSPRTGGCYT
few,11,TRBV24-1,ATSDLYGGVQY
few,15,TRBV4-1,ASSRDPGTSSYNEQF
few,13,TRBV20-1,SASRTSGPRSEQY
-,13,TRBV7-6,ASSLGAGGGQPQH
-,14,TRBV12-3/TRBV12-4,ASSFVLGGSLNEQY
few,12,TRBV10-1,ASSASGSFNEQF
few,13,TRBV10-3,AISQNRDMNTEAF
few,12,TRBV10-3,AIHPGTAHEKLF
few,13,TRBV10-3,AVGWGAAEKNIQY
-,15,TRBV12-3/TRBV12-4,ASSPARTSGMVDTQY
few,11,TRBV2,ASGRDRENIQY
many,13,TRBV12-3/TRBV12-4,ASSSRDLSEETQY
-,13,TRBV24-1,ATSDFRGTHNEQF
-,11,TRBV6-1,ASRNSGAGELF
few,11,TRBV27,ASSSGVFNEQF
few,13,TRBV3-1,ASSQGTSTNYGYT
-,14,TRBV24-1,ATSDSGQTSNYGYT
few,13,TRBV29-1,SVPTSGGAKDTQY
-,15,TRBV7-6,ASRRTGGSDPYNEQF
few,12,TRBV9,ASNPQGIYNEQF
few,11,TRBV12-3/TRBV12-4,ASGDRTNYGYT
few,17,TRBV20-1,SARDRGNPLLPRNSPLH
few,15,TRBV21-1,ASSKPEDPSGNTEAF
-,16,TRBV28,ASSSRHRGPRGDTEAF
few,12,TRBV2,ASGSRESGNTIY
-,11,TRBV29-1,SARTGAPDTQY
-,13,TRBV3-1,ASSQKRVSYNEQF
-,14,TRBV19,ASSIVGASGANVLT
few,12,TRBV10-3,AISALEDTGELF
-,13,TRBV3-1,ASSQWALVGNEQF
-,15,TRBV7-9,ASSLKDATRTYNEQF
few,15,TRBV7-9,ASSLGTSGRGTGELF
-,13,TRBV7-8,ASSTASGARETQY
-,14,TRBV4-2,ASSQDERGTEETQY
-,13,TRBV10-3,AITGDRGSYNEQF
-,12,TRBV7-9,ASSSGGINTEAF
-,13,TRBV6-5,ASSNGQGGYSPLH
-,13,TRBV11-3,ASSSQGALWDEQF
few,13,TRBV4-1,ASSQAPRGMNEQF
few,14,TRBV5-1,ASSFRAGKPTDTQY
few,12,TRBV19,ASSSTTGIAEAF
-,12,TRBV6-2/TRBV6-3,ASSYVVSTDTQY
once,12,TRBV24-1,ATSDPGTRGIQY
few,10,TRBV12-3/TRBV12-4,ASSVREYEQY
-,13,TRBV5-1,ASSAGQGALDEQF
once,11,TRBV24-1,ATRTQGSYEQY
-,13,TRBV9,ASSETSGSGNEQY
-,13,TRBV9,ASSVLAGKGETQY